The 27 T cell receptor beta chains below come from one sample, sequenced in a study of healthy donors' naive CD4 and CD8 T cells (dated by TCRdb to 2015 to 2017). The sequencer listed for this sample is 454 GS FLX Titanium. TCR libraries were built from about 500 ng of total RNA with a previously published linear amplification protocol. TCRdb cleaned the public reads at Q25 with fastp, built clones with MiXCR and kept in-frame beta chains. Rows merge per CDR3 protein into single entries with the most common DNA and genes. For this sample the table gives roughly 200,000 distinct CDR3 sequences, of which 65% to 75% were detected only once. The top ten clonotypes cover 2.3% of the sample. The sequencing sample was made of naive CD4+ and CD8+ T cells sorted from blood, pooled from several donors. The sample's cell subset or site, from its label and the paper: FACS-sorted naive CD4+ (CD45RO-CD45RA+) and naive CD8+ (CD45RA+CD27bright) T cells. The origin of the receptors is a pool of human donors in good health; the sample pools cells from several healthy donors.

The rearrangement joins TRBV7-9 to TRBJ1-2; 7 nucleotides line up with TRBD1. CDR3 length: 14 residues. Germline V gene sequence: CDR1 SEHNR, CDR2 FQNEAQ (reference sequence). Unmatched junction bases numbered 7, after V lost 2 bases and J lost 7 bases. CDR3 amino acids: CASSLNRHRGGYTF. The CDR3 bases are TGTGCCAGCAGCTTAAACCGGCACAGGGGTGGCTACACCTTC. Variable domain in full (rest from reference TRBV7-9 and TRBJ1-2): DTGVSQNPRHKITKRGQNVTFRCDPISEHNRLYWYRQTLGQGPEFLTYFQNEAQLEKSRLLSDRFSAERPKGSFSTLEIQRTEQGDSAMYLCASSLNRHRGGYTFGSGTRLTVV.

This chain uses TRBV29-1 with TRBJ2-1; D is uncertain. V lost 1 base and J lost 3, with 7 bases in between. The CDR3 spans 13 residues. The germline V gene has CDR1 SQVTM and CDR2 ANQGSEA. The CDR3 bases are TGCAGCGTTGAAGCCTGGAGCTACAATGAGCAGTTCTTC. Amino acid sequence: CSVEAWSYNEQFF.

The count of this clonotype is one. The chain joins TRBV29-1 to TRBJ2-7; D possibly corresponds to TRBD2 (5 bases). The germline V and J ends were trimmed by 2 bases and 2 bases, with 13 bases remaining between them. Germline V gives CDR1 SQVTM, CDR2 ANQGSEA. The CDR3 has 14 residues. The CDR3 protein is CSVEMGSATYEQYF. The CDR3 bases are TGCAGCGTTGAAATGGGTAGCGCTACCTACGAGCAGTACTTC.

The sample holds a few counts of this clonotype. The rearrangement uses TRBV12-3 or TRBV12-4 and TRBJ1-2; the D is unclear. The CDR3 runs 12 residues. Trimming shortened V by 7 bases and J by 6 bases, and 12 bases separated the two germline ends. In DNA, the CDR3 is TGTGCCAGCATTTCTGGTCAGGATGGCTACACCTTC. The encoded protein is CASISGQDGYTF.

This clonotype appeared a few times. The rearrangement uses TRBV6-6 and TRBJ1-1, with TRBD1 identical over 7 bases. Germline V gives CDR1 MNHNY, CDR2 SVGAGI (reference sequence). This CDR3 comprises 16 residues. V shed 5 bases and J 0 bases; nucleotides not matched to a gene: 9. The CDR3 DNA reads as TGTGCCAGCAGTCCGGGGGGACAGCTCATGAACACTGAAGCTTTCTTT. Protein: CASSPGGQLMNTEAFF.

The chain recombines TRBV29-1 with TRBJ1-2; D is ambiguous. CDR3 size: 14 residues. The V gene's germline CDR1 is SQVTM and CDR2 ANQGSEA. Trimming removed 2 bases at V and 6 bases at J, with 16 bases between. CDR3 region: CSVERLVGPDGYTF. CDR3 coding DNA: TGCAGCGTTGAAAGACTGGTGGGTCCGGATGGCTACACCTTC.

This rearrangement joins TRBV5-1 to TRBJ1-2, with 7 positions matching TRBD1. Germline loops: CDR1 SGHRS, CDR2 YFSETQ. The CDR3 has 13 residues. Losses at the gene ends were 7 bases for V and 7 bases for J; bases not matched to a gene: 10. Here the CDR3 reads CASDSGTASGYTF. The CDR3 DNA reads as TGCGCCAGCGATAGCGGGACAGCAAGTGGCTACACCTTC. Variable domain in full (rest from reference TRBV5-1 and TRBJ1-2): KAGVTQTPRYLIKTRGQQVTLSCSPISGHRSVSWYQQTPGQGLQFLFEYFSETQRNKGNFPGRFSGRQFSNSRSEMNVSTLELGDSALYLCASDSGTASGYTFGSGTRLTVV.

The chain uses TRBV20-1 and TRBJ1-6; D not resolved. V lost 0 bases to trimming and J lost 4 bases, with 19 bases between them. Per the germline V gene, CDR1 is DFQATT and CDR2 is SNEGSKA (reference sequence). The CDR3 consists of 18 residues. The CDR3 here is CSARDRRLDGIYNSPLHF. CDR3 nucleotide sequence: TGCAGTGCTAGAGATAGGAGGCTTGATGGAATTTATAATTCACCCCTCCACTTT.

The CDR3 region is CASSTGRNTEAFF. The CDR3 DNA sequence: TGTGCCAGTAGTACCGGCAGGAACACTGAAGCTTTCTTT. This chain connects TRBV19 to TRBJ1-1; D is unclear. CDR3 size: 13 residues. Trimming pared 4 bases from V and 1 base from J, leaving 7 bases between. Germline V gives CDR1 LNHDA, CDR2 SQIVND (reference sequence).

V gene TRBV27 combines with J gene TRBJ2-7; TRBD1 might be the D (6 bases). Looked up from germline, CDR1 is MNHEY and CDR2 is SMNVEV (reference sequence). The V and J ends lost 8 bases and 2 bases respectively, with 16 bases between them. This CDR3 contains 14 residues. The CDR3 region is CASGSGRGTYEQYF. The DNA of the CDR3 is TGTGCCAGCGGGTCTGGCAGGGGAACCTACGAGCAGTACTTC.

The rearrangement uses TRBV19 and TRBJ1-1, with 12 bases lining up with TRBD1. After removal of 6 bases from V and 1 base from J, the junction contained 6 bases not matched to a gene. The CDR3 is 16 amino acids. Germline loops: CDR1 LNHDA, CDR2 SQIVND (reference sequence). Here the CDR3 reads CASSHGTGGRNTEAFF. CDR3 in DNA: TGTGCCAGTAGCCACGGGACAGGGGGCCGGAACACTGAAGCTTTCTTT.

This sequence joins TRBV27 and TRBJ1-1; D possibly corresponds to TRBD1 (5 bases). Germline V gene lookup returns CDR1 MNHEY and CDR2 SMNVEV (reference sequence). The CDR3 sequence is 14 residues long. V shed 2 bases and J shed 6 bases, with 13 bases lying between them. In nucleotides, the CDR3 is TGTGCCAGCAGTTTAATCGGGGGGAGCGCTGAAGCTTTCTTT. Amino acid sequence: CASSLIGGSAEAFF.

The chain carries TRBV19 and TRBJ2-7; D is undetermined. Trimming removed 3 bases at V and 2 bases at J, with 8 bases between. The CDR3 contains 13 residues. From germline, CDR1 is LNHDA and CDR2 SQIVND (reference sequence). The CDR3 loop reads CASSIRIPYEQYF. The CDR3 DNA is TGTGCCAGTAGTATCAGGATCCCCTACGAGCAGTACTTC.

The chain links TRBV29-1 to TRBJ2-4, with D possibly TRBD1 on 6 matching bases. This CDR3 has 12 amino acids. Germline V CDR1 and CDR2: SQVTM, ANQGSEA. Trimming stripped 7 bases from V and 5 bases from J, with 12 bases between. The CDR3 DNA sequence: TGCAGCGCCTGGACAGTCGAAAACATTCAGTACTTC. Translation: CSAWTVENIQYF.

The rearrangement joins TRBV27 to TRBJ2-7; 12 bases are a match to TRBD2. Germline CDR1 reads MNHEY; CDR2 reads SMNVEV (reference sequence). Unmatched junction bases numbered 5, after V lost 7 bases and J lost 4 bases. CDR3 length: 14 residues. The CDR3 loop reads CASTWTSGDYEQYV. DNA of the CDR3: TGTGCCAGCACCTGGACTAGCGGGGATTACGAGCAGTACGTC.

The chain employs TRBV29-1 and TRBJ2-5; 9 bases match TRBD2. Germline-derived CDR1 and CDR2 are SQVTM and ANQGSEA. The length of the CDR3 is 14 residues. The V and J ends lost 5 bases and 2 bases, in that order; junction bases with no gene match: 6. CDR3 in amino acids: CSVIAGAGQETQYF. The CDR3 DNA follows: TGCAGCGTTATAGCGGGGGCCGGTCAAGAGACCCAGTACTTC. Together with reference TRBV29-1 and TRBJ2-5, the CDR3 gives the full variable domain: SAVISQKPSRDICQRGTSLTIQCQVDSQVTMMFWYRQQPGQSLTLIATANQGSEATYESGFVIDKFPISRPNLTFSTLTVSNMSPEDSSIYLCSVIAGAGQETQYFGPGTRLLVL.

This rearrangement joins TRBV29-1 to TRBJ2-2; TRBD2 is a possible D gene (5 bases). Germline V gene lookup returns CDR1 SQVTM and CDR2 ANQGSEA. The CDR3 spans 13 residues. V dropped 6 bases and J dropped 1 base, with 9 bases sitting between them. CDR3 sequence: CSVAAGNTGELFF. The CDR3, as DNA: TGCAGCGTCGCGGCGGGGAACACCGGGGAGCTGTTTTTT.

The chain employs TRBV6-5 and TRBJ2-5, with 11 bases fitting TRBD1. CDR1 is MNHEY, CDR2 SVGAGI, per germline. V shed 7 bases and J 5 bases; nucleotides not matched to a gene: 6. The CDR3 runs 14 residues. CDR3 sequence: CASTTDRGRETQYF. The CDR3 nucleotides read TGTGCCAGCACCACGGACAGGGGGCGTGAGACCCAGTACTTC.

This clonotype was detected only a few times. CDR3 sequence reads: CSVWDGYSNQPQHF. In DNA form, the CDR3 reads TGCAGCGTTTGGGACGGGTATAGCAATCAGCCCCAGCATTTT. The rearrangement uses TRBV29-1 and TRBJ1-5; weak D call: TRBD1 (5 bases). CDR1 is SQVTM and CDR2 is ANQGSEA in the germline V gene. CDR3 size: 14 residues. V lost 5 bases and J lost 0, with 11 bases in between.

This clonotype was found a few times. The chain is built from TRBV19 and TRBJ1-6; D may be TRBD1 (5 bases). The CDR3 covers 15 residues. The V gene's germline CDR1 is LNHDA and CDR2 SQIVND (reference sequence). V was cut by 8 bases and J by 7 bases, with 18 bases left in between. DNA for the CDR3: TGTGCCAGTTCGAAAGAGACAGTCCTGAATTCACCCCTCCACTTT. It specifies CASSKETVLNSPLHF.

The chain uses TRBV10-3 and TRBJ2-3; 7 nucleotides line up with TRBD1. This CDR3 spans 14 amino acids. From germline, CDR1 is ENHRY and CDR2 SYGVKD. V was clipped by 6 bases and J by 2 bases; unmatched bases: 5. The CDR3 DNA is TGTGCCATCAGGATACAGGGGTCCACAGATACGCAGTATTTT. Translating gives CAIRIQGSTDTQYF.

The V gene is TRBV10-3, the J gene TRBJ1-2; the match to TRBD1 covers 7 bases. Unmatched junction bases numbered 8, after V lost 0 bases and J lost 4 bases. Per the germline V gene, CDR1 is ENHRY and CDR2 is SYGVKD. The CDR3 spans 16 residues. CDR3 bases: TGTGCCATCAGTGAGTCGGACAGGCCGAACGTCTATGGCTACACCTTC. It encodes CAISESDRPNVYGYTF.

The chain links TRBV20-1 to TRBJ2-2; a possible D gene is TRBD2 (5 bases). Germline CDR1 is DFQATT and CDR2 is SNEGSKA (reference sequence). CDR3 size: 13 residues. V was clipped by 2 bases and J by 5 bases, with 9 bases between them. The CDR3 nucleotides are TGCAGTGCTAGACCCCTAGCAACCGGGGAGCTGTTTTTT. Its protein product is CSARPLATGELFF.

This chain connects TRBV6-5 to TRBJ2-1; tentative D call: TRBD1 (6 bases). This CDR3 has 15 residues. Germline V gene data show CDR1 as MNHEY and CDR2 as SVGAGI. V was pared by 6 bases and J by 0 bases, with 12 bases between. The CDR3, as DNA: TGTGCCAGCAGGCTCGACAGGAGCTCCTACAATGAGCAGTTCTTC. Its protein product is CASRLDRSSYNEQFF.

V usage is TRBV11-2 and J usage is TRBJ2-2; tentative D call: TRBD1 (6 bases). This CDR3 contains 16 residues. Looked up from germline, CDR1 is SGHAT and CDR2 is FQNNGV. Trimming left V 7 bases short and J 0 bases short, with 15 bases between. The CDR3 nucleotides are TGTGCCAGCAACTTGGGGGCGTTCGCGAACACCGGGGAGCTGTTTTTT. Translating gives CASNLGAFANTGELFF.

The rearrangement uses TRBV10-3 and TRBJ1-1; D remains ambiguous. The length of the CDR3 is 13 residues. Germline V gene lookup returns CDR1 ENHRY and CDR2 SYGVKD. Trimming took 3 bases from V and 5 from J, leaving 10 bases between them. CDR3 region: CAISEDPDTEAFF. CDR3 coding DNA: TGTGCCATCAGTGAAGATCCAGATACTGAAGCTTTCTTT.

The CDR3: CAWSVLQGNNEQFF. The CDR3 region has the DNA TGTGCCTGGAGTGTACTACAGGGAAACAATGAGCAGTTCTTC. The chain carries TRBV30 and TRBJ2-1; possibly TRBD1 for D (6 bases). Trimming cost V 0 bases and J 5 bases, with 11 bases left between them. CDR1 and CDR2 (germline): GTSNPN, SVGIG (reference sequence). The CDR3 consists of 14 residues.